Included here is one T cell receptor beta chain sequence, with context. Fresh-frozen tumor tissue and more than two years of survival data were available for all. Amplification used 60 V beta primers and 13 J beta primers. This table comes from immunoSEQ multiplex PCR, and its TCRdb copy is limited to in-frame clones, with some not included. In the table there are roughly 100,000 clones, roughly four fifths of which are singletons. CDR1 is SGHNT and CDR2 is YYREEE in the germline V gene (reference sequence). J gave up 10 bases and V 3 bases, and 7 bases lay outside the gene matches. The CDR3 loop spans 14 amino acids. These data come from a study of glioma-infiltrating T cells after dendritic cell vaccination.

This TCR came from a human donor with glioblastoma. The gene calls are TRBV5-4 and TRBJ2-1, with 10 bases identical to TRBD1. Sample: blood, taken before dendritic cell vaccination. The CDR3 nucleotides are TGTGCCAGCAGCTCTGGACAGGGGGGCTTGGAGCAGTTCTTC. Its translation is CASSSGQGGLEQFF.